The 15 T cell receptor beta chains reported below all come from one sample, sequenced in a study of T cell responses to AZD1222 COVID-19 vaccine. This table comes from immunoSEQ multiplex PCR, and its TCRdb copy is limited to in-frame clones, with some not included. In the table there are 110,000 or so clones, roughly 89% of which are singletons. Sequencing was performed on peripheral blood, taken 28 days after the second AZD1222 dose. These receptors came from an adult who received the AZD1222 COVID-19 vaccine.

This rearrangement joins TRBV2 to TRBJ2-7, with 12 positions matching TRBD2. V lost 5 bases and J lost 3; bases outside the gene matches: 5. Germline V gives CDR1 SNHLY, CDR2 FYNNEI. The CDR3 totals 15 residues. CDR3 amino acids: CASSKTSGGSYEQYF. The CDR3 DNA reads TGTGCCAGCAGTAAGACTAGCGGGGGAAGCTACGAGCAGTACTTC.

The chain uses TRBV19 and TRBJ1-5; no firm D call. Trimming removed 3 bases at V and 3 bases at J, with 9 bases between. The germline V gene has CDR1 LNHDA and CDR2 SQIVND (reference sequence). The CDR3 runs 14 residues. The CDR3 protein is CASSIAAANQPQHF. In DNA, the CDR3 is TGTGCCAGTAGTATTGCGGCAGCCAATCAGCCCCAGCATTTT. Complete variable domain (other parts from reference TRBV19 and TRBJ1-5): DGGITQSPKYLFRKEGQNVTLSCEQNLNHDAMYWYRQDPGQGLRLIYYSQIVNDFQKGDIAEGYSVSREKKESFPLTVTSAQKNPTAFYLCASSIAAANQPQHFGDGTRLSIL.

Concerning this clone itself: Its ends do not fully match the called genes, so a read error is possible. The CDR3 nucleotides are TGTGCTAGCAGCTTAGCCGACAGGGGAAGACAGTACTTC. This codes for CASSLADRGRQYF. The V gene is TRBV7-7, the J gene TRBJ2-4; 8 bases agree with TRBD1. The CDR3 loop spans 13 amino acids. Per the germline V gene, CDR1 is SSHAT and CDR2 is FNYEAQ (reference sequence).

The CDR3 loop is CASSTGNNEKLFF. CDR3 DNA sequence: TGTGCCAGCAGTACGGGGAATAATGAAAAACTGTTTTTT. V gene TRBV2 combines with J gene TRBJ1-4; D unclear. The CDR3 extends over 13 amino acids. Germline values: CDR1 SNHLY, CDR2 FYNNEI. Trimming removed 5 bases at V and 4 bases at J, with 8 bases between. Supplemented by reference TRBV2 and TRBJ1-4, the full variable domain reads EPEVTQTPSHQVTQMGQEVILRCVPISNHLYFYWYRQILGQKVEFLVSFYNNEISEKSEIFDDQFSVERPDGSNFTLKIRSTKLEDSAMYFCASSTGNNEKLFFGSGTQLSVL.

The chain uses TRBV4-1 and TRBJ1-5; D is possibly TRBD1 (6 bases). Trimming pared 1 base from V and 7 bases from J, leaving 14 bases between. The V gene's germline CDR1 is MGHRA and CDR2 YSYEKL. The length of the CDR3 is 15 residues. The CDR3 loop is CASSQGYGGAQPQHF. Written as DNA, the CDR3 is TGCGCCAGCAGCCAAGGATACGGGGGGGCGCAGCCCCAGCATTTT.

J is TRBJ1-3 and V is TRBV11-3; TRBD1 might be the D (5 bases). V was pared by 5 bases and J by 0 bases, with 11 bases between. Germline V gene data show CDR1 as SGHNT and CDR2 as YENEEA. The CDR3 contains 15 residues. The CDR3 DNA reads TGTGCCAGCAGCACCAGGGTTTACTCTGGAAACACCATATATTTT. Translating gives CASSTRVYSGNTIYF.

The CDR3 DNA follows: TGTGCCAGCAGTTTCGGGACCGGGGAGCTGTTTTTT. Amino acid sequence: CASSFGTGELFF. The J gene is TRBJ2-2, the V gene TRBV27; no reliable D call. The CDR3 is 12 residues long. Trimming stripped 3 bases from V and 5 bases from J, with 4 bases between. Germline lookup yields CDR1 MNHEY and CDR2 SMNVEV (reference sequence).

This clone was observed a few times. The V and J genes are TRBV7-9 and TRBJ2-7; 7 positions agree with TRBD1. CDR3 length equals 13 residues. V gave up 5 bases and J gave up 6 bases; unmatched junction bases: 7. Germline lookup yields CDR1 SEHNR and CDR2 FQNEAQ (reference sequence). This CDR3 is CASSAPTGAEQYF. CDR3 nucleotide sequence: TGTGCCAGCAGCGCCCCAACAGGGGCCGAGCAGTACTTC.

This chain connects TRBV20-1 to TRBJ1-2, with D tentatively TRBD1 (5 bases). Germline-derived CDR1 and CDR2 are DFQATT and SNEGSKA (reference sequence). The germline V and J ends were trimmed by 3 bases and 2 bases, with 10 bases remaining between them. CDR3 length equals 13 residues. The DNA for the CDR3 is TGCAGTGCTAGTCTCGGGACGAACTATGGCTACACCTTC. Protein: CSASLGTNYGYTF.

This clone was detected once. The V gene is TRBV7-8, the J gene TRBJ1-4; tentative D call: TRBD1 (5 bases). Germline loops: CDR1 SGHVS, CDR2 FQNEAQ. The CDR3 totals 15 residues. Trimming removed 1 base from V and 10 bases from J, with 16 bases in between. The CDR3 DNA is TGTGCCAGCAGCTTAGATCGGGGCCCCGTGGGAAAACTGTTTTTT. Its translation: CASSLDRGPVGKLFF.

The chain combines TRBV29-1 with TRBJ2-7; D not resolved. V lost 1 base, J lost 2 bases, and 6 bases lay in between. Germline V lookup: CDR1 SQVTM, CDR2 ANQGSEA. This CDR3 region has 12 residues. The CDR3 region has the DNA TGCAGCGTTGAAGCCACCCCCTACGAGCAGTACTTC. Its protein product is CSVEATPYEQYF.

This rearrangement joins TRBV5-4 to TRBJ1-2; 8 nucleotides align to TRBD1. This CDR3 has 17 residues. CDR1 and CDR2 from the germline V gene are SGHNT and YYREEE (reference sequence). V was pared by 2 bases and J by 2 bases, with 11 bases of the junction left unmatched. CDR3 DNA sequence: TGTGCCAGCAGCTTTGCCCTATTGCAGGGGGCGAACTATGGCTACACCTTC. Translation gives CASSFALLQGANYGYTF.

The V gene is TRBV7-9, the J gene TRBJ1-2; 12 positions agree with TRBD1. The CDR3 contains 16 residues. The ends lost 0 bases at V and 8 bases at J; junction bases unmatched: 7. CDR1 is SEHNR, CDR2 FQNEAQ, per germline (reference sequence). The CDR3, as DNA: TGTGCCAGCAGCTTAGCGGGGGACAGGGGGCTAAGAGGCTACACCTTC. Its translation: CASSLAGDRGLRGYTF.

This sequence joins TRBV6-2 or TRBV6-3 and TRBJ2-7; TRBD2 agrees at 11 bases. Trimming took 0 bases from V and 6 from J; bases not matched to a gene: 4. The CDR3 contains 15 residues. CDR1 is MNHEY and CDR2 is SVGEGT in the germline V gene. The CDR3 sequence is CASSYSTSGMFEQYF. Here the CDR3 DNA reads TGTGCCAGCAGTTACTCGACTAGCGGGATGTTCGAGCAGTACTTC.

The chain combines TRBV4-2 with TRBJ2-7, with 8 bases that match TRBD1. CDR3 length: 15 amino acids. J lost 2 bases, V lost 4 bases, and 7 bases had no gene match. Germline CDR1 is LGHNA and CDR2 is YNFKEQ. The CDR3 loop is CASSPRTGTPYEQYF. Here the CDR3 DNA reads TGTGCCAGCAGCCCCCGGACAGGGACCCCCTACGAGCAGTACTTC.